This TCR beta chain emerged from a study of CD8 T cells in ankylosing spondylitis (dated by TCRdb to about 2017). Broadly, across the study: The study set out to find disease-linked TCR variants by profiling T cell receptor beta repertoires in ankylosing spondylitis patients and healthy donors. In total, the full study cohort was made up of about 99 healthy donors and 25 to 30 ankylosing spondylitis patients. Peripheral blood was sampled, and synovial fluid was also collected from ankylosing spondylitis patients.

Inclusive of the bounding cysteine and phenylalanine, the CDR3 is 15 residues long. The CDR3 DNA has 45 bases and is translated from base 1. Cut back by 7 bases and 0 bases, the V and J ends lie 13 bases apart. Study-level results and caveats: Blood from ankylosing spondylitis patients appeared to be characterized by a TCR beta motif composed of roughly 8 highly homologous amino acid variants. According to the report, matched synovial fluid samples from ankylosing spondylitis patients were significantly enriched for the disease-linked clones. The disease-linked clones showed a CD8+ phenotype and occurred at relatively low frequencies in peripheral blood. Some of the motif variants had been reported before in the synovial fluid and blood of reactive arthritis patients, a finding that suggests common disease-initiation mechanisms.

In this sample, this clonotype turned up a few times. It has no known antigen specificity. No clone much larger than this one lies a single base away; base qualities are absent. The sequencer listed for this sample is Illumina HiSeq 2500. TCR beta libraries were prepared by quantitative 5'-RACE with molecular barcodes. The study's own analysis went as follows. A new computational method based on a probabilistic model of VDJ rearrangement was used to identify disease-linked TCR variants. The raw public reads went through TCRdb reprocessing: fastp at Q25, MiXCR clone calling, in-frame beta chains kept. Rows with one shared CDR3 protein collapse into an entry with the most common genes and DNA. Clone size and V and J calls follow TCRdb, not the original study. This sample is represented by a few hundred thousand distinct CDR3 sequences; approximately 17% of them were singletons. The top ten constitute approximately 1% of the sample.

The sequenced sample was blood, either unsorted or a sorted T cell fraction (not recorded which). This receptor was taken from a male donor with ankylosing spondylitis. The rearranged chain carries TRBV12-3 or TRBV12-4 and TRBJ1-3; a tentative D match to TRBD1 spans 5 bases. The nucleotide sequence reads as follows: TGTGCCAGCAATCCGGGACGGAGCTCTGGAAACACCATATATTTT. Translation gives CASNPGRSSGNTIYF.